This T cell receptor beta chain was identified in a study of neurological immune-mediated disorders. Each sorted-subset library came from fewer than 1.3 million CD4+ or CD8+ T cells. Points on this clonotype: No antigen is known for it.

This CDR3 has 13 amino acids. The V and J ends lost 1 base and 4 bases respectively, with 5 bases between them. Germline V CDR1 and CDR2: MNHEY, SMNVEV (reference sequence). The study's findings and limits: When the repertoires were grouped phylogenetically, those of 18 of the 34 multiple sclerosis patients came together in a single cluster of related CDR3 sequences, which points to a possible repertoire-level signature. Expanded clones shared no identical CDR3 amino acid sequences across subjects, which suggested private TCR-beta repertoires in all groups.

One entry per CDR3 protein results from TCRdb running MiXCR on the 5' RACE reads. This sample carries 10,000 or so distinct CDR3 sequences, around 21% of them seen once, and the ten largest clones take roughly 13%. Sample: CD8+ T cells from blood. The TCR originated in a woman between 40 and 50 years old with multiple sclerosis. V gene TRBV27 combines with J gene TRBJ1-5; D is unclear. CDR3 sequence reads: CASSLLGNQPQHF. The CDR3 DNA follows: TGTGCCAGCAGTTTATTGGGAAATCAGCCCCAGCATTTT.